This TCR beta chain was retrieved from a study of T cell responses to AZD1222 COVID-19 vaccine. Regarding the study as a whole: Mapped onto spike, vaccine-associated CD4 TCRs spanned it and were dominant at 160-218 and 743-854. Donors were largely white British and mainly female; clonal diversity was possibly underestimated. Spike-specific TCR breadth and depth rose after two AZD1222 doses.

Regarding this clone: Its target is not known.

This table comes from immunoSEQ multiplex PCR, and its TCRdb copy is limited to in-frame clones, with some not included. The sample yields approximately 160,000 clones, 91% seen once. The sample was peripheral blood, taken on day 0 of AZD1222 vaccination. The source of this sequence is an adult in good health.

In nucleotides, the CDR3 is TGTGCCAGTAGTATTGGGGGACCGGCAGGGGCGACATCACTTCATGGCTACACCTTC. Translated, it gives CASSIGGPAGATSLHGYTF. The chain couples TRBV19 to TRBJ1-2; D possibly corresponds to TRBD1 (6 bases). There are 19 residues in the CDR3. Germline V gene lookup returns CDR1 LNHDA and CDR2 SQIVND (reference sequence). V lost 3 bases to trimming and J lost 6 bases, with 29 bases between them.